This T cell receptor beta chain derives from a study of CD8 T cells in ankylosing spondylitis. Whole-study results and caveats: What appeared characteristic of ankylosing spondylitis blood was a TCR beta motif of eight highly homologous variants.

MiXCR was run by TCRdb on the 5' RACE reads, yielding one entry per CDR3 protein. The profile shows a few hundred thousand distinct CDR3 sequences, roughly 8% of them singletons. Germline values: CDR1 PRHDT, CDR2 FYEKMQ (reference sequence). This CDR3 has 15 amino acids. Deletions cut 1 base from V and 4 bases from J, with 13 bases between. This clonotype came up many times. The antigen remains undetermined. The chain uses TRBV13 and TRBJ1-2; no clear D. The material sequenced was blood, either unsorted or a sorted T cell fraction (not recorded which). The clonotype comes from a male donor with ankylosing spondylitis. This CDR3 reads CASSLDPGRSYGYTF. CDR3 DNA: TGTGCCAGCAGCTTAGATCCAGGACGTTCCTATGGCTACACCTTC. Complete variable domain (other parts from reference TRBV13 and TRBJ1-2): AAGVIQSPRHLIKEKRETATLKCYPIPRHDTVYWYQQGPGQDPQFLISFYEKMQSDKGSIPDRFSAQQFSDYHSELNMSSLELGDSALYFCASSLDPGRSYGYTFGSGTRLTVV.